This TCR beta chain was captured in a study of blood T cell repertoires in COVID-19. The overall study: Collection of acute and convalescent COVID-19 samples took place in the United States, Italy and Spain.

In the original processing: Amplification from reference gene primers served as the basis for estimated nucleated cell counts. TCRdb's copy holds only in-frame clones and misses some; the assay was immunoSEQ multiplex PCR. That table supplies the V and J calls and clone size; D and trimming were determined from the DNA. The top ten clones hold around 2.8% of a sample with 200,000 to 250,000 clones, around 86% of them seen once. Germline trimming cut 0 bases from V and 2 bases from J; bases unmatched to any gene: 13. The CDR3 is 19 residues long. CDR1 is SQVTM and CDR2 is ANQGSEA in the germline V gene.

Source material: peripheral blood. The source of this sequence is a woman in her thirties who had recovered from COVID-19. The rearrangement joins TRBV29-1 to TRBJ2-5; 12 bases match TRBD2. This CDR3 reads CSVEDLTSGGGKRQETQYF. The DNA of the CDR3 is TGCAGCGTTGAAGATCTGACTAGCGGGGGAGGAAAACGTCAAGAGACCCAGTACTTC.